This passage covers 16 T cell receptor beta chains from one sample sequenced in a study of blood T cell repertoires in COVID-19. The table came from immunoSEQ multiplex PCR; TCRdb's copy has only in-frame clones and leaves some out. The sample contains about 180,000 clones, about 86% of which appear only once. Sequences were obtained from peripheral blood. Receptors originate from a man in his fifties with active or convalescent COVID-19.

The genes are TRBV2 and TRBJ1-1; 9 positions agree with TRBD1. Germline assignment: CDR1 SNHLY and CDR2 FYNNEI. This CDR3 has 12 amino acids. CDR3: CATTGGLAEAFF. The CDR3 nucleotides read TGTGCAACTACAGGGGGCTTAGCTGAAGCTTTCTTT.

The genes are TRBV19 and TRBJ2-5; a possible D gene is TRBD2 (6 bases). The V gene's germline CDR1 is LNHDA and CDR2 SQIVND (reference sequence). The CDR3 spans 13 residues. V lost 3 bases to trimming and J lost 5 bases, with 10 bases between them. CDR3 in DNA: TGTGCCAGTAGTATTAAGGGGAGGGAGACCCAGTACTTC. This gives the protein CASSIKGRETQYF.

The rearrangement joins TRBV19 to TRBJ1-4, with 7 bases identical to TRBD1. Germline V gene sequence: CDR1 LNHDA, CDR2 SQIVND (reference sequence). The J segment lost 8 bases and the V segment lost 4 bases, leaving 7 bases of the junction unmatched. The CDR3 extends over 14 amino acids. The CDR3 protein is CASSTPGTVEKLFF. The CDR3, as DNA: TGTGCCAGTAGTACGCCCGGGACAGTAGAAAAACTGTTTTTT.

The CDR3 spells CASSRRHYTGELFF. The DNA of the CDR3 is TGTGCCAGCAGCCGCCGACACTACACCGGGGAGCTGTTTTTT. V gene TRBV28 combines with J gene TRBJ2-2; the D is unclear. The V gene's germline CDR1 is MDHEN and CDR2 SYDVKM. The V end lost 6 bases, the J end lost 3 bases, and 11 bases lay between the germline ends. CDR3 length: 14 residues.

The rearrangement uses TRBV7-2 and TRBJ2-1; TRBD2 matches at 7 bases. Germline CDR1 reads SGHTA; CDR2 reads FQGNSA. Trimming took 5 bases from V and 2 from J; bases not matched to a gene: 9. The CDR3 runs to 16 residues. CDR3 sequence reads: CASSPGTSATYNEQFF. CDR3 bases: TGTGCCAGCAGCCCAGGTACTAGCGCGACCTACAATGAGCAGTTCTTC.

This chain links TRBV20-1 with TRBJ1-6; D is uncertain. Deletions cut 3 bases from V and 7 bases from J, with 10 bases between. This CDR3 contains 13 residues. CDR1 and CDR2 (germline): DFQATT, SNEGSKA (reference sequence). For the CDR3, the DNA is TGCAGTGCTAGTTCCCTGTCGAATTCACCCCTCCACTTT. Protein product: CSASSLSNSPLHF.

This chain joins TRBV24-1 and TRBJ2-1; maybe TRBD2 (6 bases). This CDR3 region has 16 residues. The germline V gene encodes CDR1 KGHDR and CDR2 SFDVKD. V shed 6 bases and J shed 0 bases, with 14 bases lying between them. The CDR3 reads CATSPPGLTSYNEQFF. CDR3 bases: TGTGCCACCAGTCCCCCGGGACTCACCTCCTACAATGAGCAGTTCTTC.

The gene calls are TRBV4-3 and TRBJ1-6, with TRBD1 as a possible D gene (5 bases). The CDR3 sequence is 16 residues long. Germline V gene lookup returns CDR1 LGHNA and CDR2 YSLEER. V lost 0 bases and J 2 bases, leaving 8 bases between the germline ends. The CDR3 protein is CASSQEGQPYNSPLHF. The CDR3, as DNA: TGCGCCAGCAGCCAAGAGGGGCAGCCCTATAATTCACCCCTCCACTTT.

The rearrangement links TRBV5-1 to TRBJ1-3; D possibly corresponds to TRBD1 (5 bases). The germline V gene has CDR1 SGHRS and CDR2 YFSETQ. The CDR3 has 15 residues. V lost 4 bases to trimming and J lost 4 bases, with 15 bases between them. The CDR3 DNA is TGCGCCAGCAGCCCGATGGACACGGCCGGAAACACCATATATTTT. This translates into CASSPMDTAGNTIYF.

The chain has TRBV30 and TRBJ2-1; D perhaps matches TRBD2 (6 bases). This CDR3 contains 15 residues. Germline V lookup: CDR1 GTSNPN, CDR2 SVGIG (reference sequence). With 3 bases removed from V and 3 bases from J, the gap between germline ends came to 15 bases. The CDR3 spells CAWRTGGPFYNEQFF. Written as DNA, the CDR3 is TGTGCCTGGAGGACTGGAGGGCCTTTCTACAATGAGCAGTTCTTC.

The CDR3 DNA follows: TGTGCCAGCAGCCGCTCGATCAATCCTCCTGACAGCCAGCAGAATTCACCCCTCCACTTT. This sequence encodes CASSRSINPPDSQQNSPLHF. The chain employs TRBV4-2 and TRBJ1-6, with D maybe TRBD1 (5 bases). The CDR3 contains 20 residues. V shed 4 bases and J shed 7 bases, with 29 bases lying between them. CDR1 LGHNA and CDR2 YNFKEQ come from the germline V gene.

V gene TRBV18 combines with J gene TRBJ2-3; 7 bases line up with TRBD1. The CDR3 contains 15 residues. Germline V gene lookup returns CDR1 KGHSH and CDR2 LQKENI. The J segment lost 5 bases and the V segment lost 8 bases, leaving 13 bases of the junction unmatched. The CDR3 DNA sequence: TGTGCCAGCCCCACGCGAGACAGGGTCGTAGATACGCAGTATTTT. Protein sequence: CASPTRDRVVDTQYF.

The J gene is TRBJ1-2, the V gene TRBV7-9; D is perhaps TRBD1 (6 bases). Germline CDR1 SEHNR, CDR2 FQNEAQ (reference sequence). The CDR3 covers 15 residues. Trimming took off 10 bases at V and 0 bases at J, with 18 bases between the two ends. The CDR3 sequence: CATPYLDSPNYGYTF. In DNA, the CDR3 is TGTGCCACCCCATATTTGGACAGCCCTAACTATGGCTACACCTTC.

The chain recombines TRBV30 with TRBJ1-1, with TRBD1 as a possible D gene (6 bases). CDR3 length equals 14 residues. V was trimmed by 3 bases and J by 1 base, leaving 12 bases between them. CDR1 and CDR2 (germline): GTSNPN, SVGIG (reference sequence). The CDR3 protein is CAWRSPGQNTEAFF. CDR3 sequence (DNA): TGTGCCTGGAGATCTCCGGGACAGAACACTGAAGCTTTCTTT.

The rearrangement uses TRBV12-5 and TRBJ2-7, with 9 nucleotides matching TRBD2. CDR3 length: 15 residues. V lost 3 bases and J lost 5; bases outside the gene matches: 8. The germline CDR1 and CDR2 sequences are LGHNT and FRNRAP. CDR3 in amino acids: CASGFHAGGPHEQYF. CDR3 DNA: TGTGCTAGTGGTTTTCATGCGGGAGGGCCCCACGAGCAGTACTTC.

The rearrangement joins TRBV24-1 to TRBJ1-2; D is unresolved. The CDR3 totals 14 residues. CDR1 is KGHDR and CDR2 is SFDVKD in the germline V gene. V lost 1 base and J 6 bases, leaving 11 bases between the germline ends. Here the CDR3 reads CATSDFGQTNGYTF. The CDR3 DNA is TGTGCCACCAGTGATTTTGGGCAGACAAATGGCTACACCTTC.